This T cell receptor (beta chain) was observed in a study of regulatory T cells in long-lasting Graves disease. The time point: newly diagnosed GD, antithyroid drugs for less than 3 months. The authors made the TCR library using RNA they extracted from PBMCs. CDR1 and CDR2 from the germline V gene are SGHDN and FVKESK. V gave up 0 bases and J gave up 4 bases; unmatched junction bases: 2. The CDR3 is made up of 14 amino acids. This clonotype was seen repeatedly, ten times or more. Combining iRepertoire HTBI primers with Arm-PCR of CDR3 regions, the authors built TCR beta libraries. TCRdb processed the multiplex PCR reads anew with MiXCR; each CDR3 protein has one entry. The data contain fewer than 550,000 distinct CDR3 sequences, 16% of them singletons. These data also featured in a second study, about T cells in Graves' hyperthyroidism and ophthalmopathy. That paper adds: A lack of ophthalmopathy progression within 18 months defined stable Graves' hyperthyroidism. The study used the HTBI primer set for a first-round RT-PCR of the TCR CDR3. Ophthalmopathy was distinguished from stable hyperthyroidism by 13 V-J signatures.

The material sequenced was peripheral blood mononuclear cells (PBMCs), taken at new diagnosis, from a patient treated with antithyroid drugs. The clonotype originates from a woman in her late teens or twenties with Graves disease. This chain links TRBV14 with TRBJ2-7; TRBD2 aligns across 8 bases. The CDR3 sequence: CASSQELADYEQYF. The DNA of the CDR3 is TGTGCCAGCAGCCAAGAACTAGCGGATTACGAGCAGTACTTC.